Below are 16 T cell receptor beta chains sequenced from a single sample in a study of T cells in narcolepsy. Clones were read by immunoSEQ multiplex PCR, and TCRdb kept only the in-frame ones, dropping some. The sample contains some 30,000 clones, approximately 86% of which appear only once. The specimen sequenced was CD45RA- memory CD4+ T cells from PBMCs. The receptors originated from a human donor with narcolepsy.

J is TRBJ1-5 and V is TRBV4-1; D ambiguous. Germline values: CDR1 MGHRA, CDR2 YSYEKL. The germline V and J ends were trimmed by 0 bases and 1 base, with 7 bases remaining between them. This CDR3 comprises 15 residues. This CDR3 is CASSQDGGSNQPQHF. The CDR3 DNA reads TGCGCCAGCAGCCAAGACGGAGGGAGCAATCAGCCCCAGCATTTT.

Concerning this clone: Different DNA sequences within this sample yield the same CDR3. The rearrangement uses TRBV14 and TRBJ2-2; weak D call: TRBD1 (5 bases). This CDR3 comprises 15 residues. Trimming cost V 3 bases and J 3 bases, with 11 bases left between them. Germline assignment: CDR1 SGHDN and CDR2 FVKESK. The CDR3, as DNA: TGTGCCAGCAGCCAGATGACAGTGCACACCGGGGAGCTGTTTTTT. This sequence encodes CASSQMTVHTGELFF.

Only a few counts were recorded for this clone. The V call is TRBV27, the J call TRBJ2-7; possible D gene TRBD2, 5 bases. The CDR3 consists of 12 residues. Germline V lookup: CDR1 MNHEY, CDR2 SMNVEV (reference sequence). V lost 6 bases and J lost 7, with 13 bases in between. CDR3 bases: TGTGCCAGCAGACGCCGAACGGGGGAGCAGTACTTC. Translated: CASRRRTGEQYF.

This chain joins TRBV6-1 and TRBJ1-5, with 7 bases lining up with TRBD1. This CDR3 has 18 amino acids. V gave up 4 bases and J gave up 4 bases; unmatched junction bases: 16. Germline V lookup: CDR1 MNHNS, CDR2 SASEGT. DNA for the CDR3: TGTGCCAGCAGTGTAGAGATATTTGGACAGGCAGTAAATCAGCCCCAGCATTTT. Its translation: CASSVEIFGQAVNQPQHF.

The genes are TRBV28 and TRBJ2-7; D is ambiguous. Germline CDR1 is MDHEN and CDR2 is SYDVKM. The CDR3 extends over 11 amino acids. Between the trimmed V and J ends, which lost 6 bases and 4 bases, there was a span of 7 bases. In nucleotides, the CDR3 is TGTGCCAGCAGGGGGTCGTACGAGCAGTACTTC. It translates to CASRGSYEQYF.

In this sample, this clone turned up once. This rearrangement joins TRBV5-6 to TRBJ2-7; no definite D call. CDR3 length: 11 amino acids. V lost 2 bases and J lost 3, with 3 bases in between. From germline, CDR1 is SGHDT and CDR2 YYEEEE. CDR3 loop: CASSLNYEQYF. CDR3 nucleotide sequence: TGTGCCAGCAGCTTAAACTACGAGCAGTACTTC.

This clone was counted once. The gene calls are TRBV6-5 and TRBJ1-2; 11 nucleotides align to TRBD1. The CDR3 contains 15 residues. The junction had 7 bases not matched to a gene; V was cut back by 5 bases and J by 5 bases. The germline CDR1 and CDR2 sequences are MNHEY and SVGAGI. The CDR3 region is CASSPRTGGAYGYTF. Written as DNA, the CDR3 is TGTGCCAGCAGTCCCCGGACAGGGGGCGCTTATGGCTACACCTTC.

The chain couples TRBV5-4 to TRBJ2-3; TRBD1 aligns across 8 bases. The ends lost 0 bases at V and 0 bases at J; junction bases unmatched: 0. The CDR3 sequence is 15 residues long. The germline V gene encodes CDR1 SGHNT and CDR2 YYREEE (reference sequence). CDR3 DNA: TGTGCCAGCAGCTTGGGACAGGGGAGCACAGATACGCAGTATTTT. It encodes CASSLGQGSTDTQYF.

The chain combines TRBV6-5 with TRBJ2-2, with D tentatively TRBD1 (6 bases). Germline V gives CDR1 MNHEY, CDR2 SVGAGI. The germline V and J ends were trimmed by 3 bases and 6 bases, with 14 bases remaining between them. The CDR3 is 15 amino acids. CDR3 sequence reads: CASSYHRVRSGELFF. The CDR3 nucleotides are TGTGCCAGCAGTTATCACAGGGTCAGATCCGGGGAGCTGTTTTTT.

V gene TRBV15 combines with J gene TRBJ2-1, with a tentative D call TRBD2 (6 bases). Trimming removed 0 bases from V and 7 bases from J, with 10 bases in between. The CDR3 is made up of 14 amino acids. Germline loops: CDR1 LNHNV, CDR2 YYDKDF (reference sequence). The CDR3 DNA reads as TGTGCCACCAGCAGAGATGAGGGGAGGAATGAGCAGTTCTTC. It is translated as CATSRDEGRNEQFF.

The CDR3 bases are TGTGTTTTTAGCTCCTATAATTCACCCCTCCACTTT. Translation: CVFSSYNSPLHF. The J gene is TRBJ1-6, the V gene TRBV12-5; D is unresolved. CDR3 length: 12 residues. CDR1 is LGHNT and CDR2 is FRNRAP in the germline V gene.

This sequence joins TRBV9 and TRBJ1-4; D is ambiguous. CDR3 length: 15 amino acids. Germline-derived CDR1 and CDR2 are SGDLS and YYNGEE. The V and J ends lost 0 bases and 8 bases respectively, with 14 bases between them. CDR3 sequence reads: CASSVESGNDEKLFF. The CDR3 region has the DNA TGTGCCAGCAGCGTAGAATCGGGGAACGACGAAAAACTGTTTTTT.

This chain connects TRBV4-2 to TRBJ2-3; tentatively, D is TRBD1 (6 bases). This CDR3 spans 15 amino acids. Trimming took off 4 bases at V and 5 bases at J, with 16 bases between the two ends. Germline values: CDR1 LGHNA, CDR2 YNFKEQ. The CDR3 DNA sequence: TGTGCCAGCAGCCGGACAGTAGGAAAGGGAGATACGCAGTATTTT. Its translation: CASSRTVGKGDTQYF.

The V and J genes are TRBV19 and TRBJ1-2, with D possibly TRBD1 on 5 matching bases. Germline V CDR1 and CDR2: LNHDA, SQIVND (reference sequence). This CDR3 comprises 13 residues. V dropped 5 bases and J dropped 8 bases, with 15 bases sitting between them. The CDR3 DNA is TGTGCCAGTAGTGTTACCAGGGCCGGCGGCTACACCTTC. Translated, it gives CASSVTRAGGYTF.

Concerning this clone itself: Other nucleotide sequences from this sample produce the same CDR3. This chain uses TRBV5-1 with TRBJ1-5, with TRBD1 as a possible D gene (5 bases). The CDR3 covers 14 residues. Deletions cut 5 bases from V and 6 bases from J, with 15 bases between. Germline CDR1 reads SGHRS; CDR2 reads YFSETQ. CDR3 DNA: TGCGCCAGCAGTCCGGGGACCGAGGGTCAGCCCCAGCATTTT. Residues: CASSPGTEGQPQHF.

V usage is TRBV6-5 and J usage is TRBJ1-1; 9 bases are shared with TRBD1. Germline CDR1 and CDR2: MNHEY and SVGAGI. This CDR3 has 15 amino acids. V shed 5 bases and J 5 bases; nucleotides not matched to a gene: 9. CDR3 residues: CASSLEGQGWTEAFF. The CDR3 bases are TGTGCCAGCAGTCTAGAGGGACAGGGTTGGACTGAAGCTTTCTTT.